The clone carrying this T cell receptor (beta chain) was observed once. The data derive from a study of blood T cell repertoires in COVID-19. Study-wide context: PBMCs, B-cell-depleted T cells, or T cells were the source of the cDNA or gDNA that made up the material.

This CDR3 comprises 12 residues. Trimming took off 2 bases at V and 7 bases at J, with 6 bases between the two ends. CDR1 is ENHRY, CDR2 SYGVKD, per germline. In the study's own analysis: Researchers report that nucleated cell counts were estimated from reference gene primer amplification. The table came from immunoSEQ multiplex PCR; TCRdb's copy has only in-frame clones and leaves some out. V and J calls and clone size are as listed in that table; D and trimming were resolved from the DNA. The data hold about 160,000 clones, with 65% to 85% observed a single time. The sample was peripheral blood. This TCR was recovered from a woman of 80 years or more with acute or convalescent COVID-19. The chain couples TRBV10-3 to TRBJ1-3; a weak D match, TRBD1 (6 bases). The CDR3 nucleotides are TGTGCCATCAGTGAGGACAGGAACACCATATATTTT. Its translation is CAISEDRNTIYF.